This TCR beta chain was sequenced in a study of cytomegalovirus exposure and HLA in healthy donors. PCR primers comprised 60 Vbeta and 13 Jbeta primers. The protocol was immunoSEQ multiplex PCR, while the TCRdb copy is restricted to in-frame clones and leaves out a portion. The repertoire has about 89,000 clones, around 77% of them found once; the top ten carry more than 3.5%. This clone was seen only a few times. The CDR3 consists of 16 residues. The V gene's germline CDR1 is SGDLS and CDR2 YYNGEE. The V gene end was trimmed by 3 bases and the J gene end by 4 bases; junction bases not matched to a gene: 7.

The rearrangement joins TRBV9 to TRBJ1-2, with TRBD1 matching over 12 bases. Sequencing was performed on PBMCs. The TCR sequence derives from a man in his thirties or forties in good health and CMV-seronegative. CDR3 region: CASSGPGTGGIYGYTF. CDR3 nucleotides: TGTGCCAGCAGCGGACCCGGGACAGGGGGCATCTATGGCTACACCTTC.